This T cell receptor (beta chain) was recovered during a study of cytomegalovirus exposure and HLA in healthy donors. Of note for this clone: Its antigen remains unknown.

This CDR3 spans 14 amino acids. Germline values: CDR1 SGHNT, CDR2 YYREEE (reference sequence). V shed 0 bases and J shed 1 base, with 7 bases lying between them. The PCR had 60 Vbeta and 13 Jbeta primers. Repertoires were generated with immunoSEQ multiplex PCR, while TCRdb's copy carries only in-frame clones and drops some. The sample shows about 160,000 clones, 75% of them seen only once. Findings of the study overall: TCR beta sequences reportedly predicted the HLA-A and HLA-B alleles of most subjects accurately. Later work showed greater clonal expansion in HLA-associated TCR beta chains than in equally common others.

Healthy bone marrow donors formed the donor group. Sample: PBMCs. The receptor's source is a woman between 45 and 65 years old in good health and CMV-seropositive. This chain connects TRBV5-4 to TRBJ1-1; D may be TRBD1 (6 bases). The chain's CDR3 is CASSLGTANTEAFF. In DNA form, the CDR3 reads TGTGCCAGCAGCTTGGGGACAGCGAACACTGAAGCTTTCTTT.